This is a list of T cell receptor beta chains from one sample in a study of cytomegalovirus exposure and HLA in healthy donors. The method was immunoSEQ multiplex PCR; TCRdb's version includes in-frame clones alone and lacks a portion of them. The sample gives around 300,000 clones, 80% to 90% of which show up once; less than 2.5% is in the top ten. Sequences were obtained from PBMCs. The receptors derive from a woman aged 18 to 35 in good health and CMV-seronegative. Both conserved end residues are part of each CDR3. Each record gives: D gene, clone size, V gene, J gene, CDR3 DNA, CDR3 protein. D genes are given only for firm matches. Where a row states a size, it is once, few, many or the class of an expanded clone; other rows omit it.

d_gene: TRBD1
abundance: once
v_gene: TRBV7-7
j_gene: TRBJ1-4
CDR3nt: TGTGCCAGCAGCCCGGACAGGGGGCCCAATGAAAAACTGTTTTTT
CDR3aa: CASSPDRGPNEKLFF

d_gene: -
abundance: few
v_gene: TRBV11-3
j_gene: TRBJ2-7
CDR3nt: TGTGCCAGCAGCTCGTACAGGGAGCCCTACGAGCAGTACTTC
CDR3aa: CASSSYREPYEQYF

d_gene: -
abundance: once
v_gene: TRBV4-1
j_gene: TRBJ2-5
CDR3nt: TGCGCCAGCAGCCAGCCGACGGGGACCCAGTACTTC
CDR3aa: CASSQPTGTQYF

d_gene: TRBD2
abundance: -
v_gene: TRBV7-3
j_gene: TRBJ2-3
CDR3nt: TGTGCCAGCAGTCGAAGCGGGGGGGCCACAGATACGCAGTATTTT
CDR3aa: CASSRSGGATDTQYF

d_gene: TRBD1
abundance: -
v_gene: TRBV19
j_gene: TRBJ1-1
CDR3nt: TGTGCCAGTAGTACCCCCGGGACAGGGAGGTACACTGAAGCTTTCTTT
CDR3aa: CASSTPGTGRYTEAFF

d_gene: TRBD1
abundance: -
v_gene: TRBV29-1
j_gene: TRBJ1-4
CDR3nt: TGCAGCGCCTCGACAGGGTCTAATGAAAAACTGTTTTTT
CDR3aa: CSASTGSNEKLFF

d_gene: -
abundance: -
v_gene: TRBV9
j_gene: TRBJ2-3
CDR3nt: TGTGCCAGCAGCGTAGGGACAGGACTAAACACAGATACGCAGTATTTT
CDR3aa: CASSVGTGLNTDTQYF

d_gene: -
abundance: -
v_gene: TRBV27
j_gene: TRBJ1-5
CDR3nt: TGTGCCAGCAGCTTGAAGGGGGAAGAAAGTCAGCCCCAGCATTTT
CDR3aa: CASSLKGEESQPQHF

d_gene: -
abundance: -
v_gene: TRBV4-1
j_gene: TRBJ1-1
CDR3nt: TGCGCCAGCAGCCAAAAACAGGCAGGGGAAGCTTTCTTT
CDR3aa: CASSQKQAGEAFF

d_gene: -
abundance: -
v_gene: TRBV30
j_gene: TRBJ1-5
CDR3nt: TGTGCCTGGAGCGGGGGACTAGCAAATCAGCCCCAGCATTTT
CDR3aa: CAWSGGLANQPQHF

d_gene: TRBD2
abundance: -
v_gene: TRBV7-9
j_gene: TRBJ2-7
CDR3nt: TGTGCCAGCAGCTACCCCTCGACGATAGCGGGGGTGAACGAGCAGTACTTC
CDR3aa: CASSYPSTIAGVNEQYF

d_gene: TRBD1
abundance: -
v_gene: TRBV30
j_gene: TRBJ1-4
CDR3nt: TGTGCCTGGAGTACCGGGACAGGGGCGGAAAAACTGTTTTTT
CDR3aa: CAWSTGTGAEKLFF

d_gene: -
abundance: -
v_gene: TRBV18
j_gene: TRBJ1-2
CDR3nt: TGTGCCAGCTCACCGGCAGGGAAAGACTATGGCTACACCTTC
CDR3aa: CASSPAGKDYGYTF

d_gene: TRBD1
abundance: once
v_gene: TRBV28
j_gene: TRBJ1-1
CDR3nt: TGTGCCAGCAGGTCAGGGGGGAACACTGAAGCTTTCTTT
CDR3aa: CASRSGGNTEAFF

d_gene: TRBD1
abundance: -
v_gene: TRBV5-1
j_gene: TRBJ1-4
CDR3nt: TGCGCCAGCAGCTCCCAGGGACAGACGAATGAAAAACTGTTTTTT
CDR3aa: CASSSQGQTNEKLFF

d_gene: TRBD1
abundance: -
v_gene: TRBV10-2
j_gene: TRBJ1-5
CDR3nt: TGCGCCAGCAGTGAGTCGAACAGGGGTACGGGCGGGCAGCCCCAGCATTTT
CDR3aa: CASSESNRGTGGQPQHF

d_gene: -
abundance: once
v_gene: TRBV30
j_gene: TRBJ1-3
CDR3nt: TGTGCCTGGAGAAGCAGGGTTGGAAACACCATATATTTT
CDR3aa: CAWRSRVGNTIYF

d_gene: TRBD1
abundance: -
v_gene: TRBV6-1
j_gene: TRBJ1-6
CDR3nt: TGTGCCAGCAGTGTCGGGACAGGGAATAGGCGGCCGAATTCATCCCTCCACTTT
CDR3aa: CASSVGTGNRRPNSSLHF

d_gene: -
abundance: -
v_gene: TRBV7-3
j_gene: TRBJ2-2
CDR3nt: TGTGCCAGCAGCGTTATTGCGGGGATGGCCGGGGAGCTGTTTTTT
CDR3aa: CASSVIAGMAGELFF

d_gene: -
abundance: once
v_gene: TRBV18
j_gene: TRBJ1-1
CDR3nt: TGTGCCAGCTCACCTTTGACTACGGGTATGAACACTGAAGCTTTCTTT
CDR3aa: CASSPLTTGMNTEAFF

d_gene: TRBD1
abundance: -
v_gene: TRBV5-1
j_gene: TRBJ1-6
CDR3nt: TGCGCCAGCAGCTTCCGATTGGGACAGGGTAATTCACCCCTCCACTTT
CDR3aa: CASSFRLGQGNSPLHF

d_gene: TRBD1
abundance: -
v_gene: TRBV27
j_gene: TRBJ2-7
CDR3nt: TGTGCCAGCAGTTTAGGACAGGGAGGATACGAGCAGTACTTC
CDR3aa: CASSLGQGGYEQYF

d_gene: -
abundance: -
v_gene: TRBV15
j_gene: TRBJ2-1
CDR3nt: TGTGCCACCAGCATAAGGACTACCTACAATGAGCAGTTCTTC
CDR3aa: CATSIRTTYNEQFF

d_gene: TRBD1
abundance: -
v_gene: TRBV7-9
j_gene: TRBJ1-4
CDR3nt: TGTGCCAGCAGCATACGACAGGGGGAACATGAAAAACTGTTTTTT
CDR3aa: CASSIRQGEHEKLFF

d_gene: -
abundance: -
v_gene: TRBV5-8
j_gene: TRBJ2-7
CDR3nt: TGTGCCAGCAGCTTGGTCCGCACTTACGAGCAGTACTTC
CDR3aa: CASSLVRTYEQYF

d_gene: -
abundance: -
v_gene: TRBV6-6
j_gene: TRBJ1-2
CDR3nt: TGTGCCAGCAGTTACCAGGCAGGGGTTGGCTACACCTTC
CDR3aa: CASSYQAGVGYTF

d_gene: -
abundance: -
v_gene: TRBV10-3
j_gene: TRBJ1-1
CDR3nt: TGTGCCATCAGTGAGCGATTATCTATGAACACTGAAGCTTTCTTT
CDR3aa: CAISERLSMNTEAFF

d_gene: -
abundance: -
v_gene: TRBV6-5
j_gene: TRBJ1-6
CDR3nt: TGTGCCAGCAGTACCCAGGGTTTTAATTCACCCCTCCACTTT
CDR3aa: CASSTQGFNSPLHF

d_gene: -
abundance: -
v_gene: TRBV18
j_gene: TRBJ1-1
CDR3nt: TGTGCCAGCCAGCAAACCAGGGACACTGAAGCTTTCTTT
CDR3aa: CASQQTRDTEAFF

d_gene: TRBD1
abundance: -
v_gene: TRBV6-1
j_gene: TRBJ2-7
CDR3nt: TGTGCCAGCAGTATACGGACAGGGGGCGCCTACGAGCAGTACTTC
CDR3aa: CASSIRTGGAYEQYF

d_gene: -
abundance: -
v_gene: TRBV28
j_gene: TRBJ1-5
CDR3nt: TGTGCCAGCAGTCCACAAGGGGCTGTTCATCAGCCCCAGCATTTT
CDR3aa: CASSPQGAVHQPQHF

d_gene: -
abundance: -
v_gene: TRBV29-1
j_gene: TRBJ2-2
CDR3nt: TGCAGCGTTGCCCGGAACACCGGGGAGCTGTTTTTT
CDR3aa: CSVARNTGELFF

d_gene: -
abundance: -
v_gene: TRBV7-6
j_gene: TRBJ2-7
CDR3nt: TGTGCCAGCAGCCCCGTAGCGGATACCTACGAGCAGTACTTC
CDR3aa: CASSPVADTYEQYF

d_gene: -
abundance: -
v_gene: TRBV7-9
j_gene: TRBJ1-2
CDR3nt: TGTTCCAGCAGCTACTCAAACAGGGTAGCCTATGGCTACACCTTC
CDR3aa: CSSSYSNRVAYGYTF

d_gene: -
abundance: -
v_gene: TRBV19
j_gene: TRBJ1-6
CDR3nt: TGTGCCAGTAGTATTGGAGGGATGTCGAGCTCCTATAATTCACCCCTCCACTTT
CDR3aa: CASSIGGMSSSYNSPLHF

d_gene: TRBD1
abundance: few
v_gene: TRBV5-1
j_gene: TRBJ2-7
CDR3nt: TGCGCCAGCAGCTTGACAGGGGGCTTCTACGAGCAGTACTTC
CDR3aa: CASSLTGGFYEQYF

d_gene: -
abundance: -
v_gene: TRBV18
j_gene: TRBJ1-6
CDR3nt: TGTGCCAGCTCACCCGAACAATCCTATAATTCACCCCTCCACTTT
CDR3aa: CASSPEQSYNSPLHF

d_gene: -
abundance: -
v_gene: TRBV10-3
j_gene: TRBJ1-2
CDR3nt: TGTGCCACCCGACAGGAGCCGACGAGGGGCTACACCTTC
CDR3aa: CATRQEPTRGYTF

d_gene: -
abundance: -
v_gene: TRBV6-1
j_gene: TRBJ2-1
CDR3nt: TGTGCCAGCAGTTGGGCAGGGTTAGGGAATGAGCAGTTCTTC
CDR3aa: CASSWAGLGNEQFF

d_gene: -
abundance: once
v_gene: TRBV19
j_gene: TRBJ1-1
CDR3nt: TGTGCCAGTAGTATACGTCTGAACACTGAAGCTTTCTTT
CDR3aa: CASSIRLNTEAFF

d_gene: TRBD1
abundance: -
v_gene: TRBV9
j_gene: TRBJ2-7
CDR3nt: TGTGCCAGCAGCGTAAGTCCGGGACAGGGGGGAAAGCAGTACTTC
CDR3aa: CASSVSPGQGGKQYF

d_gene: TRBD1
abundance: once
v_gene: TRBV19
j_gene: TRBJ2-1
CDR3nt: TGTGCCAGTAGTCCTTACGACAGGGCTGAGCAGTTCTTC
CDR3aa: CASSPYDRAEQFF

d_gene: TRBD1
abundance: -
v_gene: TRBV11-2
j_gene: TRBJ1-2
CDR3nt: TGTGCCAGCAGCTTAGGAGGACAGGGGTCTTATGGCTACACCTTC
CDR3aa: CASSLGGQGSYGYTF

d_gene: TRBD2
abundance: -
v_gene: TRBV5-1
j_gene: TRBJ2-1
CDR3nt: TGCGCCAGCAGCTTGGCAGGGACTAGTTACAATGAGCAGTTCTTC
CDR3aa: CASSLAGTSYNEQFF

d_gene: TRBD2
abundance: -
v_gene: TRBV28
j_gene: TRBJ2-7
CDR3nt: TGTGCCAGCAGTTTGGGAGGGGCAAGCTCCTACGAGCAGTACTTC
CDR3aa: CASSLGGASSYEQYF